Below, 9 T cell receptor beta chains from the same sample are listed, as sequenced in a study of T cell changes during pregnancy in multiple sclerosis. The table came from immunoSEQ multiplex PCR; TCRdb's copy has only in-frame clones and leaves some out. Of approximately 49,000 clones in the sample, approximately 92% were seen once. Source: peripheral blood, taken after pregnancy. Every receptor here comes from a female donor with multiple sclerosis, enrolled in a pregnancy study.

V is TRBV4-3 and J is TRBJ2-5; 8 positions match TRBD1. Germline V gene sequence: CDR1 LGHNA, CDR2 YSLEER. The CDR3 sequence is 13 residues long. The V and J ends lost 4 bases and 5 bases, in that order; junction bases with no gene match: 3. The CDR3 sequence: CASSPGGMETQYF. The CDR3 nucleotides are TGCGCCAGCAGCCCAGGGGGCATGGAGACCCAGTACTTC.

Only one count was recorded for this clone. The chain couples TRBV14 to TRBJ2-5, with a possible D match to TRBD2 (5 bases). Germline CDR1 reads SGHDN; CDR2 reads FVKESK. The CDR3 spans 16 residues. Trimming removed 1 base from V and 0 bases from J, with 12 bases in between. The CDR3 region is CASSQASGGYQETQYF. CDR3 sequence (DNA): TGTGCCAGCAGCCAAGCAAGCGGTGGGTACCAAGAGACCCAGTACTTC.

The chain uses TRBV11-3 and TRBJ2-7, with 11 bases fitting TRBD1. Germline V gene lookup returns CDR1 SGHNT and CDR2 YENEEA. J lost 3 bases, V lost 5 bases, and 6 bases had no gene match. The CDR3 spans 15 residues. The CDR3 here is CASSLGQGDIYEQYF. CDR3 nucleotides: TGTGCCAGCAGCCTGGGACAGGGGGACATCTACGAGCAGTACTTC.

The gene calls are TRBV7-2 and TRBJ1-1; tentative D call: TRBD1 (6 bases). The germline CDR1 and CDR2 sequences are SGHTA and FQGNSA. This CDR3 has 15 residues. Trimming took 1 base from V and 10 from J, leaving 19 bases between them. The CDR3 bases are TGTGCCAGCAGCTTAGGGGGGCCGCAGGCGGCTGGAGCTTTCTTT. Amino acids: CASSLGGPQAAGAFF.

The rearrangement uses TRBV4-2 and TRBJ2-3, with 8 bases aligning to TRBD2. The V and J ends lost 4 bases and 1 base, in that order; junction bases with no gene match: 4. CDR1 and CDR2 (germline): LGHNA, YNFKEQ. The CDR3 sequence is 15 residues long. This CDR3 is CASSPNSGGTDTQYF. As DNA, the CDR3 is TGTGCCAGCAGCCCAAATAGCGGGGGCACAGATACGCAGTATTTT.

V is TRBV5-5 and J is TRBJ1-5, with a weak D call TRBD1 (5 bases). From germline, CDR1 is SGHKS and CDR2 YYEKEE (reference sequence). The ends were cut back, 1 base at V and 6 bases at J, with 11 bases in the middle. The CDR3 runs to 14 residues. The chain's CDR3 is CASSLRGGGQPQHF. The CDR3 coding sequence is TGTGCCAGCAGCTTGAGGGGAGGCGGTCAGCCCCAGCATTTT.

This chain's CDR3 is CASSLDRVNTGELFF. The CDR3 DNA reads TGTGCCAGCAGCTTGGACAGGGTGAACACCGGGGAGCTGTTTTTT. This rearrangement joins TRBV7-2 to TRBJ2-2, with 8 bases lining up with TRBD1. The CDR3 loop spans 15 amino acids. Germline trimming cut 3 bases from V and 1 base from J; bases unmatched to any gene: 1. Germline V gene sequence: CDR1 SGHTA, CDR2 FQGNSA.

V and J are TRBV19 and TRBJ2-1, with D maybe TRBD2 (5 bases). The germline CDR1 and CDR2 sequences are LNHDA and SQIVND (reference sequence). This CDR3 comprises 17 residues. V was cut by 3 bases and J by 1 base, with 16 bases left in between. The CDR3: CASSMPSGRGSYNEQFF. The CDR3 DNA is TGTGCCAGTAGTATGCCCTCGGGGAGAGGATCCTACAATGAGCAGTTCTTC. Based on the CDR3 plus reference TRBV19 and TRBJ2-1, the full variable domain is DGGITQSPKYLFRKEGQNVTLSCEQNLNHDAMYWYRQDPGQGLRLIYYSQIVNDFQKGDIAEGYSVSREKKESFPLTVTSAQKNPTAFYLCASSMPSGRGSYNEQFFGPGTRLTVL.

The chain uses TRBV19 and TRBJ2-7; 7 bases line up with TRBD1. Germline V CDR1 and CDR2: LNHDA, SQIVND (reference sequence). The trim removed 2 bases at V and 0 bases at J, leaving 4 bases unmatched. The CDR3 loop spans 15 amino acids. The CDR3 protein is CASSILWTGSYEQYF. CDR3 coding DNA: TGTGCCAGTAGTATACTCTGGACAGGCTCCTACGAGCAGTACTTC.